Listed below are T cell receptor beta chains from one sample, sequenced in a study of beta chain features in type 1 diabetes. This table comes from immunoSEQ multiplex PCR, and its TCRdb copy is limited to in-frame clones, with some not included. The top ten clones hold under 0.045% of a sample with roughly 230,000 clones, 9.6% of them seen once. The sequenced material came from naive CD4+ T cells from blood. The receptors stem from a woman aged 18-35 years in good health. The CDR3 runs from the conserved cysteine through the conserved F or W. Each record gives: clone size, V gene, D gene, J gene, CDR3 DNA, CDR3 protein. D genes are given only for firm matches. Clone size is not always given. Where it is, it says once, few, many or a class for expanded clones.

clone_size: few; v_call: TRBV5-6; d_call: TRBD1; j_call: TRBJ2-1; cdr3_nt: TGTGCCAGCAGCTTTACAGGGGTTAAAGCCCTTTCGCAGTTCTTC; cdr3_aa: CASSFTGVKALSQFF
clone_size: NA; v_call: TRBV4-1; d_call: TRBD1; j_call: TRBJ1-1; cdr3_nt: TGCGCCAGCAGCCATGTCCGCGGACAGGGGTCGGACACTGAAGCTTTCTTT; cdr3_aa: CASSHVRGQGSDTEAFF
clone_size: few; v_call: TRBV28; d_call: NA; j_call: TRBJ2-7; cdr3_nt: TGTGCCAGCAGTTTAACATCCGGGGCAGGGACATCCCTTGAGTACTTC; cdr3_aa: CASSLTSGAGTSLEYF
clone_size: NA; v_call: TRBV5-1; d_call: TRBD1; j_call: TRBJ2-6; cdr3_nt: TGCGCCAGCAGCATAGCCGGGACAGCTACTTTCTCGGGTCCCTCTGGGGCCAACGTCCTGACTTTC; cdr3_aa: CASSIAGTATFSGPSGANVLTF
clone_size: NA; v_call: TRBV5-1; d_call: TRBD2; j_call: TRBJ2-7; cdr3_nt: TGCGCCAGCAGCCTTAGCGGGACTACCTACGAGCAGTACTTC; cdr3_aa: CASSLSGTTYEQYF
clone_size: few; v_call: TRBV5-4; d_call: TRBD2; j_call: TRBJ2-5; cdr3_nt: TGTGCCAGCAGACGGGGGGGCCCGGGGGAGACCCAGTACTTC; cdr3_aa: CASRRGGPGETQYF
clone_size: few; v_call: TRBV5-6; d_call: NA; j_call: TRBJ2-2; cdr3_nt: TGTGCCAGCAGCACGGGACCCGGGGGATTTGGCACCGGGGAGCTGTTTTTT; cdr3_aa: CASSTGPGGFGTGELFF
clone_size: few; v_call: TRBV6-5; d_call: TRBD1; j_call: TRBJ1-2; cdr3_nt: TGTGCCAGCAGTCCCTACAGGGGGCTAAACTATGGCTACACCTTC; cdr3_aa: CASSPYRGLNYGYTF
clone_size: NA; v_call: TRBV7-2; d_call: NA; j_call: TRBJ2-3; cdr3_nt: TGTGCCAGCAGCTTAGAGGGGGTCGGCACAGATACGCAGTATTTT; cdr3_aa: CASSLEGVGTDTQYF
clone_size: few; v_call: TRBV19; d_call: NA; j_call: TRBJ2-1; cdr3_nt: TGTGCCAGTAGTATAGCGGGTGGCTCCTACAATGAGCAGTTCTTC; cdr3_aa: CASSIAGGSYNEQFF
clone_size: NA; v_call: TRBV18; d_call: TRBD2; j_call: TRBJ2-3; cdr3_nt: TGTGCCAGCTCACCACCGGGAGGGCCAGATACGCAGTATTTT; cdr3_aa: CASSPPGGPDTQYF
clone_size: NA; v_call: TRBV5-4; d_call: TRBD2; j_call: TRBJ2-5; cdr3_nt: TGTGCCAGCAGTTCGCGACTAGCGGGAGACGTGACCCAGTACTTC; cdr3_aa: CASSSRLAGDVTQYF
clone_size: NA; v_call: TRBV30; d_call: TRBD1; j_call: TRBJ1-2; cdr3_nt: TGTGCCTGGAGCACAGGGGGCTATGGCTACACCTTC; cdr3_aa: CAWSTGGYGYTF
clone_size: NA; v_call: TRBV6-6; d_call: NA; j_call: TRBJ1-2; cdr3_nt: TGTGCCATATCAGACAGAGCCACTAACTATGGCTACACCTTC; cdr3_aa: CAISDRATNYGYTF
clone_size: few; v_call: TRBV18; d_call: NA; j_call: TRBJ2-6; cdr3_nt: TGTGCCAGCTCACACAAACAGGGCTCGGGTGGGGCCAACGTCCTGACTTTC; cdr3_aa: CASSHKQGSGGANVLTF
clone_size: few; v_call: TRBV9; d_call: NA; j_call: TRBJ2-7; cdr3_nt: TGTGCCAGCAGCGTAGGGCAGGGAACCTACGAGCAGTACTTC; cdr3_aa: CASSVGQGTYEQYF
clone_size: NA; v_call: TRBV15; d_call: NA; j_call: TRBJ2-2; cdr3_nt: TGTGCCACCAGCAGAGAGGGGGCCAGTCCGTCGGAGCTGTTTTTT; cdr3_aa: CATSREGASPSELFF
clone_size: few; v_call: TRBV2; d_call: NA; j_call: TRBJ1-2; cdr3_nt: TGTGCCAGCAGTGAAACGCAGAACGGGGGCTACACCTTC; cdr3_aa: CASSETQNGGYTF
clone_size: NA; v_call: TRBV7-7; d_call: TRBD1; j_call: TRBJ2-1; cdr3_nt: TGTGCTAGCAGCCCGGACAGGTACAATGAGCAGTTCTTC; cdr3_aa: CASSPDRYNEQFF
clone_size: few; v_call: TRBV19; d_call: NA; j_call: TRBJ2-3; cdr3_nt: TGTGCCAGTAGTTCCGCTAGCCCAGATACGCAGTATTTT; cdr3_aa: CASSSASPDTQYF
clone_size: NA; v_call: TRBV2; d_call: NA; j_call: TRBJ1-3; cdr3_nt: TGTGCCAGCAGTGAAGCGAGGGGGACCGGAAACACCATATATTTT; cdr3_aa: CASSEARGTGNTIYF
clone_size: NA; v_call: TRBV6-5; d_call: NA; j_call: TRBJ2-7; cdr3_nt: TGTGCCAGCAGCCCTCCGGGGGACGGCTCCTACGAGCAGTACTTC; cdr3_aa: CASSPPGDGSYEQYF
clone_size: few; v_call: TRBV7-9; d_call: TRBD1; j_call: TRBJ2-7; cdr3_nt: TGTGCCAGCAGCTTAAAGATGGGACAGGGGGCGAATAAGCAGTACTTC; cdr3_aa: CASSLKMGQGANKQYF
clone_size: NA; v_call: TRBV5-1; d_call: TRBD2; j_call: TRBJ2-3; cdr3_nt: TGCGCCAGCAGCTCATCTAGCGGGGGGAGAGATACGCAGTATTTT; cdr3_aa: CASSSSSGGRDTQYF
clone_size: few; v_call: TRBV6-1; d_call: TRBD1; j_call: TRBJ1-6; cdr3_nt: TGTGCCAGCTCGCGGGACAGGGTGGCTTCACCCCTCCACTTT; cdr3_aa: CASSRDRVASPLHF
clone_size: few; v_call: TRBV5-1; d_call: TRBD1; j_call: TRBJ1-2; cdr3_nt: TGCGCCAGCAGCATCGGACAGGGGGACTATGGCTACACCTTC; cdr3_aa: CASSIGQGDYGYTF
clone_size: few; v_call: TRBV5-4; d_call: NA; j_call: TRBJ1-1; cdr3_nt: TGTGCCAGCAGCGTGGACAGCTTGAACACTGAAGCTTTCTTT; cdr3_aa: CASSVDSLNTEAFF
clone_size: NA; v_call: TRBV19; d_call: NA; j_call: TRBJ1-2; cdr3_nt: TGTGCCAGTAGTACATTGGACAGCGCTAACTATGGCTACACCTTC; cdr3_aa: CASSTLDSANYGYTF
clone_size: few; v_call: TRBV2; d_call: TRBD2; j_call: TRBJ2-5; cdr3_nt: TGTGCCAGCAGGAGGGCTAGCGGGAGACAAGAGACCCAGTACTTC; cdr3_aa: CASRRASGRQETQYF
clone_size: few; v_call: TRBV10-2; d_call: NA; j_call: TRBJ1-5; cdr3_nt: TGCGCTACGAGAAAGGGAGAGACTCAGCCCCAGCATTTT; cdr3_aa: CATRKGETQPQHF
clone_size: few; v_call: TRBV30; d_call: NA; j_call: TRBJ1-1; cdr3_nt: TGTGCCTGGAGTCCTACTCCTGCGGGTGAAGCTTTCTTT; cdr3_aa: CAWSPTPAGEAFF
clone_size: NA; v_call: TRBV30; d_call: NA; j_call: TRBJ2-7; cdr3_nt: TGTGCCTGGAGTGCAGTCCCGGGAGCCTACGAGCAGTACTTC; cdr3_aa: CAWSAVPGAYEQYF
clone_size: NA; v_call: TRBV20-1; d_call: NA; j_call: TRBJ1-1; cdr3_nt: TGCAGTGCTAGCATCATGTCGGGGTTT; cdr3_aa: CSASIMSGF
clone_size: many; v_call: TRBV27; d_call: TRBD1; j_call: TRBJ1-1; cdr3_nt: TGTGCCAGCAGTACCACGACAGGGCAAGCTTTCTTT; cdr3_aa: CASSTTTGQAFF
clone_size: NA; v_call: TRBV7-6; d_call: NA; j_call: TRBJ2-7; cdr3_nt: TGTGCCAGCAGCCCCGATAGGGAGATCTACGAGCAGTACTTC; cdr3_aa: CASSPDREIYEQYF
clone_size: many; v_call: TRBV15; d_call: TRBD2; j_call: TRBJ2-1; cdr3_nt: TGTGCCACCAGGCCCCGTGGCGGGGGAGGATACAATGAGCAGTTCTTC; cdr3_aa: CATRPRGGGGYNEQFF